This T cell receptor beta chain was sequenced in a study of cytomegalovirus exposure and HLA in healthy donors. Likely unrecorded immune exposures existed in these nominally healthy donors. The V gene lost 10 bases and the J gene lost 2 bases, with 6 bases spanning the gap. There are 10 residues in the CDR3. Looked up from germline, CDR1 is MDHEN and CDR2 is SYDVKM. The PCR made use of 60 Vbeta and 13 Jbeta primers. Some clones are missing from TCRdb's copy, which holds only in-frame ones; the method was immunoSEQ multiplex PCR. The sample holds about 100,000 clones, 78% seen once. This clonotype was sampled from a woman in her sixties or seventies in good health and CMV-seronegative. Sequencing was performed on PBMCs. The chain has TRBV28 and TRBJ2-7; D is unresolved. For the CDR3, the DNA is TGTGCCACCGAGGCCTACGAGCAGTACTTC. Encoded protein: CATEAYEQYF.